Below are 8 T cell receptor beta chains sequenced from a single sample in a study of monozygotic twins with inflammatory bowel disease. TCRdb reprocessed the 5' RACE reads and stores each CDR3 protein as one record, lacking DNA. This sample's clone table lists 400,000 to 500,000 distinct CDR3 sequences. The specimen was blood. These receptor sequences come from a human donor with ulcerative colitis or Crohn's disease, or a healthy co-twin of an affected twin (not recorded which).

The V gene is TRBV9, the J gene TRBJ2-1; checking the TCRdb D call of TRBD2 is not possible without DNA. This CDR3 is 17 amino acids long. Per germline, CDR1 SGDLS and CDR2 YYNGEE. CDR3 region: CASSVGVAGPPHNEQFF.

V gene TRBV6-1 combines with J gene TRBJ2-4; with no DNA, the TCRdb D assignment of TRBD1 cannot be verified. In germline, CDR1 is MNHNS, CDR2 SASEGT. The CDR3 loop spans 13 amino acids. The CDR3 here is CASSEGRGNIQYF.

V gene TRBV28 combines with J gene TRBJ2-1; TCRdb selects TRBD1, and the lack of DNA leaves this call unchecked. In germline, CDR1 is MDHEN, CDR2 SYDVKM. The CDR3 is made up of 17 amino acids. The CDR3 loop reads CASSLPRDRRNYNEQFF.

The chain couples TRBV20-1 to TRBJ2-7. This CDR3 spans 13 amino acids. Per the germline V gene, CDR1 is DFQATT and CDR2 is SNEGSKA (reference sequence). CDR3 protein: CSARAGLDYEQCF.

This chain links TRBV18 with TRBJ1-6; lacking DNA, the TRBD1 call made by TCRdb goes unchecked. The germline gives CDR1 KGHSH, CDR2 LQKENI. The length of the CDR3 is 16 residues. This CDR3 is CASSHQVGQKNSPLHF.

CDR3 sequence reads: CASSAQGIVRNTIYF. This chain connects TRBV5-1 to TRBJ1-3; without DNA, the TCRdb call of TRBD1 cannot be checked. This CDR3 contains 15 residues. CDR1 is SGHRS, CDR2 YFSETQ, per germline.

V usage is TRBV4-1 and J usage is TRBJ2-2; TCRdb's assignment of TRBD1 cannot be checked, as there is no DNA. Germline CDR1 MGHRA, CDR2 YSYEKL. The CDR3 has 15 residues. Here the CDR3 reads CASSQRHPLIGELFF.

The rearrangement joins TRBV5-6 to TRBJ2-3; TCRdb's D call, TRBD2, is unchecked because there is no DNA. This CDR3 contains 11 residues. Germline loops: CDR1 SGHDT, CDR2 YYEEEE. This CDR3 is CASGGGDTQYF.